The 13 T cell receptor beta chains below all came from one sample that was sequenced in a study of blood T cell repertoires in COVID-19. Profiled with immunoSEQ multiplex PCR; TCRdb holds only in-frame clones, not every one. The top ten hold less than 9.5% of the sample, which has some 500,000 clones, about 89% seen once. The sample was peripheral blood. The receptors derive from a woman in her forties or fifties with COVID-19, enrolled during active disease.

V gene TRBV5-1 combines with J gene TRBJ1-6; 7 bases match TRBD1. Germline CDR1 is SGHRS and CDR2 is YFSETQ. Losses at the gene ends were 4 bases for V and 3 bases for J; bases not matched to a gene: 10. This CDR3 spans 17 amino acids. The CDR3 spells CASSPRQGGLYNSPLHF. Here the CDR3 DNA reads TGCGCCAGCAGCCCCCGTCAGGGGGGTCTCTATAATTCACCCCTCCACTTT.

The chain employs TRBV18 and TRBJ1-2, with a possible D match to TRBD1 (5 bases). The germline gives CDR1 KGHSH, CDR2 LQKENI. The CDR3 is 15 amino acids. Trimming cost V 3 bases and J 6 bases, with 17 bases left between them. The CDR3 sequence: CASSPLLPRVDGYTF. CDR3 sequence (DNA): TGTGCCAGCTCACCCCTTTTGCCCAGGGTGGATGGCTACACCTTC. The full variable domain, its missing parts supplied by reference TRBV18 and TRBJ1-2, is NAGVMQNPRHLVRRRGQEARLRCSPMKGHSHVYWYRQLPEEGLKFMVYLQKENIIDESGMPKERFSAEFPKEGPSILRIQQVVRGDSAAYFCASSPLLPRVDGYTFGSGTRLTVV.

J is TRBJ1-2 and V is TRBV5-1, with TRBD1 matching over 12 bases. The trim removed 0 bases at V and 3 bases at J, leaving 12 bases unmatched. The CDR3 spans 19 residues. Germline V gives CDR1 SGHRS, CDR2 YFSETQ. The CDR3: CASSLEPVGQGADYYGYTF. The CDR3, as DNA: TGCGCCAGCAGCTTGGAACCCGTGGGACAGGGGGCTGATTACTATGGCTACACCTTC. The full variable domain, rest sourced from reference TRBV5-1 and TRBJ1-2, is KAGVTQTPRYLIKTRGQQVTLSCSPISGHRSVSWYQQTPGQGLQFLFEYFSETQRNKGNFPGRFSGRQFSNSRSEMNVSTLELGDSALYLCASSLEPVGQGADYYGYTFGSGTRLTVV.

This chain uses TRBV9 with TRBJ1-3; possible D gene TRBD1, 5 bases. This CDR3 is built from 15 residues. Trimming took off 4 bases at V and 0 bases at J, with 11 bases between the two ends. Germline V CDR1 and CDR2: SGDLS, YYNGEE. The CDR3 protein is CASSFTGASGNTIYF. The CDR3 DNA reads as TGTGCCAGCAGCTTCACAGGCGCCTCTGGAAACACCATATATTTT. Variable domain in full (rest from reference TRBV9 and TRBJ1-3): DSGVTQTPKHLITATGQRVTLRCSPRSGDLSVYWYQQSLDQGLQFLIQYYNGEERAKGNILERFSAQQFPDLHSELNLSSLELGDSALYFCASSFTGASGNTIYFGEGSWLTVV.

CDR3 sequence reads: CASSREGAGYGYTF. As DNA, the CDR3 is TGTGCCAGCAGTCGAGAGGGGGCCGGCTATGGCTACACCTTC. V and J are TRBV9 and TRBJ1-2; 7 bases match TRBD1. The germline CDR1 and CDR2 sequences are SGDLS and YYNGEE. The CDR3 has 14 amino acids. The junction had 8 bases not matched to a gene; V was cut back by 5 bases and J by 4 bases.

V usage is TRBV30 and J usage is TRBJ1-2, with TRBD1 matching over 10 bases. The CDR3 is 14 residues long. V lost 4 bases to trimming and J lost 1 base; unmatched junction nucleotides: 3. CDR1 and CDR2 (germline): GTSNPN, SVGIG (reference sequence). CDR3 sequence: CAWIRTGGNYGYTF. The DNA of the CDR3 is TGTGCCTGGATTAGGACAGGGGGTAACTATGGCTACACCTTC.

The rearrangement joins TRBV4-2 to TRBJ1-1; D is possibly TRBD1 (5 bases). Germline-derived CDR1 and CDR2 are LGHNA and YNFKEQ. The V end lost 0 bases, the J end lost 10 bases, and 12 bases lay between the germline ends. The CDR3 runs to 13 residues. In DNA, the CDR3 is TGTGCCAGCAGCCAAGATGGGCGGGGGAGAGCTTTCTTT. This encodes CASSQDGRGRAFF.

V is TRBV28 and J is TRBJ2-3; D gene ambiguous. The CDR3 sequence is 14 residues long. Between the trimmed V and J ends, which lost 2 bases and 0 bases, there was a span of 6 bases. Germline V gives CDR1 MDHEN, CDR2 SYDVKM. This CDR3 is CASSLKTSTDTQYF. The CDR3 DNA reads TGTGCCAGCAGTTTAAAGACTAGCACAGATACGCAGTATTTT. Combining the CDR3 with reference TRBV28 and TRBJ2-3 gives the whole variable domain DVKVTQSSRYLVKRTGEKVFLECVQDMDHENMFWYRQDPGLGLRLIYFSYDVKMKEKGDIPEGYSVSREKKERFSLILESASTNQTSMYLCASSLKTSTDTQYFGPGTRLTVL.

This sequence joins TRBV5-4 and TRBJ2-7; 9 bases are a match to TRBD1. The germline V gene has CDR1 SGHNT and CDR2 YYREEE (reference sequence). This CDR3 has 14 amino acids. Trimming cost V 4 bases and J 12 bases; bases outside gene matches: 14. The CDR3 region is CASSAGTGITYVYF. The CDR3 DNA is TGTGCCAGCAGCGCCGGGACAGGGATCACTTATGTGTACTTC. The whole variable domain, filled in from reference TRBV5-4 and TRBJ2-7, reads ETGVTQSPTHLIKTRGQQVTLRCSSQSGHNTVSWYQQALGQGPQFIFQYYREEENGRGNFPPRFSGLQFPNYSSELNVNALELDDSALYLCASSAGTGITYVYFGPGTRLTVT.

The CDR3 loop is CASSNPTGASGNTIYF. In DNA form, the CDR3 reads TGTGCCAGCAGCAACCCGACAGGGGCAAGTGGAAACACCATATATTTT. The chain is built from TRBV13 and TRBJ1-3, with 8 nucleotides matching TRBD1. CDR3 length equals 16 residues. Germline CDR1 is PRHDT and CDR2 is FYEKMQ (reference sequence). After removal of 5 bases from V and 3 bases from J, the junction contained 9 bases not matched to a gene.

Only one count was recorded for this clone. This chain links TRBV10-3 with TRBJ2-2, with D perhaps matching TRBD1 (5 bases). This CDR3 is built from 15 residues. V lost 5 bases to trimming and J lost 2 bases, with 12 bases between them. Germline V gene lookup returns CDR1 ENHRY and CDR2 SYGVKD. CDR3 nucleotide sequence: TGTGCCATCAGTAGAGACAGACTTAACACCGGGGAGCTGTTTTTT. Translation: CAISRDRLNTGELFF.

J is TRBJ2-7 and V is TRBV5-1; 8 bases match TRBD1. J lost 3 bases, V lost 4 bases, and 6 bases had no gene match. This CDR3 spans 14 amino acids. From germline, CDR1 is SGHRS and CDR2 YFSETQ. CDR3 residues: CASSPRDRYYEQYF. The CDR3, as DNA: TGCGCCAGCAGCCCACGGGACAGGTACTACGAGCAGTACTTC.

The CDR3 region has the DNA TGCAGTGCTAGCGGACAGGGGGCAACCTTC. Its protein is CSASGQGATF. This chain connects TRBV20-1 to TRBJ1-2; 11 bases align to TRBD1. With V trimmed by 3 bases and J by 14 bases, 2 bases remained unmatched. From germline, CDR1 is DFQATT and CDR2 SNEGSKA (reference sequence). CDR3 length: 10 residues.